The clone carrying this TCR beta chain was recorded many times. Its antigen remains unknown. This library used approximately 390 ng RNA and molecular barcoded adaptors spanning alpha/delta and beta/gamma chains. TCRdb ran MiXCR on the reads and lists one entry per CDR3 protein. The sample lists over 45,000 distinct CDR3 sequences; more than 20% were seen once. This sample stems from a study of read filtering for tumor transcriptome and immune sequencing. Background on the study: RNA-seq yielded only about 75 to 1,400 TCR reads, IR-seq about 4.05 to 10.27 million.

The study's findings and limits: Approximately 82% of IR-seq clonotypes had a single read, yet these held roughly 3.7% of reads. This fraction held mixed bone marrow immune cells after CD138-negative sorting.

CDR3 size: 16 residues. Germline loops: CDR1 MDHEN, CDR2 SYDVKM. Trimming removed 3 bases from V and 1 base from J; junction bases left unmatched: 5. The sequence was obtained from a donor at least 40 years old with multiple myeloma. This sequence joins TRBV28 and TRBJ1-5; the match to TRBD1 covers 8 bases. Sample: a population of CD138-negative cells sorted from bone marrow. The CDR3: CASSFARGLSNQPQHF. The CDR3 DNA follows: TGTGCCAGCAGTTTCGCCAGGGGGCTAAGCAATCAGCCCCAGCATTTT.